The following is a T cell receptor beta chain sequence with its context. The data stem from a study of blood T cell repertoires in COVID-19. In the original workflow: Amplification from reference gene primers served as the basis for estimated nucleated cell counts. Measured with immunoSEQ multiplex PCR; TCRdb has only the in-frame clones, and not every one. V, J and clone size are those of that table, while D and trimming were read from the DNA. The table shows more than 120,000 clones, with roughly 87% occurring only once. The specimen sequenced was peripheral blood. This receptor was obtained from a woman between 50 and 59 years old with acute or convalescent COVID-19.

CDR3 loop: CASSLNAGGTDTQYF. The CDR3, as DNA: TGTGCCAGCAGCTTAAACGCCGGGGGCACAGATACGCAGTATTTT. The chain links TRBV7-3 to TRBJ2-3, with D possibly TRBD2 on 5 matching bases. V was pared by 1 base and J by 1 base, with 9 bases between. Germline assignment: CDR1 SGHTA and CDR2 FQGTGA. CDR3 length: 15 amino acids.